This TCR delta chain stems from a study of gamma-delta chains in newborns, infants, children. Study information: Innate gammadelta T cells reportedly expand polyclonally right after birth, driven by microbial exposure, per the title.

TCRdb repeated clone calling on the reads with CATT. The sample lists about 5,400 delta-chain clones, 18% occurring once. The V and J ends lost 2 bases and 4 bases, in that order; junction bases with no gene match: 14. This CDR3 is 18 amino acids long. CDR1 and CDR2 from the germline V gene are NSMFDY and ISSIKDK. This clone showed up just a few times. The sample contains more than one DNA sequence encoding this CDR3. The sample comprised blood. The TCR originated in a child who was a newborn, infant or young child, either healthy, febrile or measles-vaccinated (not recorded which). The V gene is TRAV29/DV5, the J gene TRDJ2; 10 bases are shared with TRDD3. This CDR3 reads CAASASPCTGGSTAQLFF. Written as DNA, the CDR3 is TGTGCAGCAAGTGCTTCCCCTTGTACTGGGGGATCGACAGCACAACTCTTCTTT. Complete variable domain (other parts from reference TRAV29/DV5 and TRDJ2): DQQVKQNSPSLSVQEGRISILNCDYTNSMFDYFLWYKKYPAEGPTFLISISSIKDKNEDGRFTVFLNKSAKHLSLHIVPSQPGDSAVYFCAASASPCTGGSTAQLFFGKGTQLIVEP.